This TCR beta chain was retrieved from a study of shared clonotypes between healthy human individuals. The study's findings and limits: Researchers sampled blood only, noting tissue repertoires likely differ.

The sample holds one count of this clone. Its target is not known. Genomic DNA belonging to each subset was distributed in equal measure over several immunoSEQ plates. Sequencing on ten immunoSEQ deep assay plates was performed for unsorted PBMC DNA. How the authors handled the data: As immunoSEQ supplied junction-only sequences (without quality scores), filtering differed. The protocol was immunoSEQ multiplex PCR, while the TCRdb copy is restricted to in-frame clones and leaves out a portion. V and J calls and clone size are copied from that table; D and trimming were computed from the DNA. The table lists about 480,000 clones, roughly 78% of them singletons, with 13% in the top ten. CDR1 is LNHNV and CDR2 is YYDKDF in the germline V gene (reference sequence). The CDR3 extends over 15 amino acids. Trimming removed 0 bases at V and 6 bases at J, with 12 bases between.

The rearrangement links TRBV15 to TRBJ2-1; no clear D gene. Sample: PBMCs. The sequence was collected from a woman aged 40 to 50 in good health. Some clones in this sample may be carry-over from other donors' samples. The CDR3 region is CATSRDRASVNEQFF. The DNA of the CDR3 is TGTGCCACCAGCAGAGATCGAGCTAGTGTCAATGAGCAGTTCTTC.